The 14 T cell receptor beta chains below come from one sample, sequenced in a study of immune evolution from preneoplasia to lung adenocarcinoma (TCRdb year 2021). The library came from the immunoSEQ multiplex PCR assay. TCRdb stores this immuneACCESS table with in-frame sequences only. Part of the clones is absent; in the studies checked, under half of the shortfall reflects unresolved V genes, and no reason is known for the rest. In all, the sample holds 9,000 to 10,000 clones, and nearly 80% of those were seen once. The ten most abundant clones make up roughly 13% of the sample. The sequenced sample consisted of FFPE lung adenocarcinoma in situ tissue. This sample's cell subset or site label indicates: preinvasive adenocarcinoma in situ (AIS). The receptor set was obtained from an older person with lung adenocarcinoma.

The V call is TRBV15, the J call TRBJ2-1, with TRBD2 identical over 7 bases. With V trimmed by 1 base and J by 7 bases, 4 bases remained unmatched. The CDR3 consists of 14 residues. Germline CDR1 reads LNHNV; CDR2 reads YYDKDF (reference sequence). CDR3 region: CATSRGGLPNEQFF. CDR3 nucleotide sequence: TGTGCCACCAGCAGAGGGGGACTACCGAATGAGCAGTTCTTC.

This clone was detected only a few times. The CDR3 coding sequence is TGTGCCAGCAGCCCAACCGAGGGGACAGAAAAGGCCTACGAGCAGTACTTC. Its translation: CASSPTEGTEKAYEQYF. The chain is built from TRBV28 and TRBJ2-7; 7 bases fit TRBD1. The CDR3 runs 17 residues. V gave up 6 bases and J gave up 2 bases; unmatched junction bases: 16. Germline V gene lookup returns CDR1 MDHEN and CDR2 SYDVKM.

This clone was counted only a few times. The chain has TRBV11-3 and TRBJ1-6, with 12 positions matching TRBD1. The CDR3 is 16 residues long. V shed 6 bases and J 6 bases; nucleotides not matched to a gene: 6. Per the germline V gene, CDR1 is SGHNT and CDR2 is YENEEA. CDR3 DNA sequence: TGTGCCAGCAGACCATCGGGACAGGGGGCTAATTCACCCCTCCACTTT. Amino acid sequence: CASRPSGQGANSPLHF.

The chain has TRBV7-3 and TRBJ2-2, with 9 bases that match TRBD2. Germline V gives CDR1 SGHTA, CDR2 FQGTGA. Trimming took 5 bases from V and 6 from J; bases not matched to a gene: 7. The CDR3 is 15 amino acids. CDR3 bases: TGTGCCAGCAGCCCGACGACTAGCGGTCCCGGGGAGCTGTTTTTT. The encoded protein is CASSPTTSGPGELFF.

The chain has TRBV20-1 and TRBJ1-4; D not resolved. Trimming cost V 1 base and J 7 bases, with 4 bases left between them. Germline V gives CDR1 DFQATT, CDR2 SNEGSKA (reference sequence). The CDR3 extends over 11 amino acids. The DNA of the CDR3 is TGCAGTGCTAGAGGCGGTGAAAAACTGTTTTTT. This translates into CSARGGEKLFF.

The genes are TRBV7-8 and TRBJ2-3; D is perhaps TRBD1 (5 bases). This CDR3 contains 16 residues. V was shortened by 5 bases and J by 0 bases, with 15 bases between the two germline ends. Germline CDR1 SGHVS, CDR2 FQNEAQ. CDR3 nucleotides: TGTGCCAGCAGCGGTAGACAGCAAACTAGCACAGATACGCAGTATTTT. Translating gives CASSGRQQTSTDTQYF.

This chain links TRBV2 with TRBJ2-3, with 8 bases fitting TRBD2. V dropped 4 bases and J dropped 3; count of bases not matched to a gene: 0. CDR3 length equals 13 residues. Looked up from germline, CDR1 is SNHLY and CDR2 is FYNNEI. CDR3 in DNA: TGTGCCAGCAGTGGCGGGGGGACAGATACGCAGTATTTT. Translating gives CASSGGGTDTQYF.

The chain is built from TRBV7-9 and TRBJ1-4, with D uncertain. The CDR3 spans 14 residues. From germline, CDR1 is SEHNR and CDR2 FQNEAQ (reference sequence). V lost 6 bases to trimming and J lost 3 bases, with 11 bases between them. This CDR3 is CASRFEGANEKLFF. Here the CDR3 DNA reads TGTGCCAGCAGATTTGAGGGAGCTAATGAAAAACTGTTTTTT.

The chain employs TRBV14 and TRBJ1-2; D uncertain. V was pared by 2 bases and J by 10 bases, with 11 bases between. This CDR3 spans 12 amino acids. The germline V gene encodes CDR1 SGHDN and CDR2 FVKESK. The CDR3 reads CASSQYRFDYTF. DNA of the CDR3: TGTGCCAGCAGCCAATACCGTTTTGACTACACCTTC.

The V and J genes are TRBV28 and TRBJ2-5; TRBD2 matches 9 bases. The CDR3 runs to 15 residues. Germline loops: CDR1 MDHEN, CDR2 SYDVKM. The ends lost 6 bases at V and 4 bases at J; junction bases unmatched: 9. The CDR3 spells CASSLGRGGSETQYF. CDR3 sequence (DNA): TGTGCCAGCAGCCTCGGGCGGGGGGGTTCAGAGACCCAGTACTTC.

The CDR3 sequence: CAITGSTDTQYF. CDR3 nucleotides: TGTGCCATCACGGGATCCACAGATACGCAGTATTTT. V gene TRBV10-3 combines with J gene TRBJ2-3, with D tentatively TRBD2 (5 bases). Germline CDR1 and CDR2: ENHRY and SYGVKD. CDR3 length: 12 amino acids. With 7 bases removed from V and 2 bases from J, the gap between germline ends came to 7 bases.

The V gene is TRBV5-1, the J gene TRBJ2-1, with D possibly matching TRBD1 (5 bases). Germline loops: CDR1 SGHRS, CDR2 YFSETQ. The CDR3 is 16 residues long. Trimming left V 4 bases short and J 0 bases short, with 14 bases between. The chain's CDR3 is CASSPGLGSSYNEQFF. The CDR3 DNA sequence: TGCGCCAGCAGCCCAGGGTTAGGAAGCTCCTACAATGAGCAGTTCTTC.

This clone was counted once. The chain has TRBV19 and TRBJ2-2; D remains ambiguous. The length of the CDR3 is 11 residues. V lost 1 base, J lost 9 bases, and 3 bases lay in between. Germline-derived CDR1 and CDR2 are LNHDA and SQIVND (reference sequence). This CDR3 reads CASSIGRELFF. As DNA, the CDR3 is TGTGCCAGTAGTATAGGTAGGGAGCTGTTTTTT.

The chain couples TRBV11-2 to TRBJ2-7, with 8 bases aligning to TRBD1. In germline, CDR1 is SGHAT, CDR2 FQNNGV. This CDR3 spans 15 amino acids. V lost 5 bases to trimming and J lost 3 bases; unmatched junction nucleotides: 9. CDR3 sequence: CASSPRDRSFYEQYF. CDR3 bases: TGTGCCAGCAGCCCCCGGGACAGGTCTTTCTACGAGCAGTACTTC.